This TCR beta chain was observed in a study of blood T cell repertoires in COVID-19 (dated by TCRdb to 2018 to 2021). Context from the whole study: The collaborator samples originated in the United States, Italy and Spain and spanned the acute and convalescent phases of COVID-19. Samples were obtained from the ongoing ImmuneRACE study (first 160 participants) and from over a thousand subjects provided by 6 global collaborators. The prospective study material was composed of cDNA or gDNA derived from T cells, B-cell-depleted T cells, or PBMCs. Where available, HLA class I and class II types were taken from metadata supplied by the sample provider and were not determined by assay-based typing. Sample metadata almost always included a de-identified subject ID, COVID-19 status, age in years and sex. The repertoires were made available in a free public database intended to serve as a resource for research on the immune response to SARS-CoV-2. Deeply sampled blood TCRbeta repertoires from subjects exposed to, actively infected with, or recovered from COVID-19 were included in the dataset.

Points on this clone: Its antigen target is currently unknown. There are no base qualities to consult, and no much larger clone falls within one base.

The immunoSEQ Assay, a bias-controlled multiplex PCR, was used to amplify TCRbeta CDR3 regions from genomic DNA. On the study's bioinformatics: Within the assay, amplification of reference gene primers was used to estimate how many nucleated cells each sample contained. To quantify the absolute abundance of each unique TCRbeta CDR3 rearrangement, sequence reads were collapsed and filtered. For each sample, productive Simpson clonality was calculated as the square root of Simpson's diversity index over productive rearrangements. Entries here come from immuneACCESS through TCRdb and include only in-frame sequences with V and J called. Some clones fail to appear in such tables; in the studies checked, an unresolved V gene covers under half of the shortfall, and the cause of the remainder is unknown. That table furnishes V, J and clone size, whereas the DNA furnished D and trimming. This sample has 150,000 to 200,000 clones in its table, and about 90% of those were observed once. The ten largest clones take up about 4.8% of the sample.

V loses 3 bases, J loses 8 bases, and the germline ends lie 16 bases apart. From its cysteine to its phenylalanine, the CDR3 spans 13 amino acids. Only CDR3 DNA remains: 39 bases, in frame from the first base. The germline V gene sets CDR1 to SQVTM and CDR2 to ANQGSEA. One collaborating source in Seattle enrolled patients during active infection and followed them longitudinally through the course of disease. Whole blood was collected in K2EDTA tubes by collaborating institutions according to the institutions' own protocols. Collaborator samples were shipped for TCRbeta analysis as frozen whole blood, isolated PBMCs, or DNA extracted from either sample type. What the research found in general, with its limitations: The amount of clinical and demographic metadata varied by source and participant and was provided uncurated.

The clonotype was recovered from a man aged 25-40 years with COVID-19, enrolled during active disease. This chain is built from TRBV29-1 and TRBJ1-2; a weak D assignment points to TRBD1 (6 bases agree). Source material: peripheral blood. The CDR3 has the sequence CSVDWGGAGGYTF. The nucleotides are TGCAGCGTTGATTGGGGGGGGGCCGGAGGCTACACCTTC.